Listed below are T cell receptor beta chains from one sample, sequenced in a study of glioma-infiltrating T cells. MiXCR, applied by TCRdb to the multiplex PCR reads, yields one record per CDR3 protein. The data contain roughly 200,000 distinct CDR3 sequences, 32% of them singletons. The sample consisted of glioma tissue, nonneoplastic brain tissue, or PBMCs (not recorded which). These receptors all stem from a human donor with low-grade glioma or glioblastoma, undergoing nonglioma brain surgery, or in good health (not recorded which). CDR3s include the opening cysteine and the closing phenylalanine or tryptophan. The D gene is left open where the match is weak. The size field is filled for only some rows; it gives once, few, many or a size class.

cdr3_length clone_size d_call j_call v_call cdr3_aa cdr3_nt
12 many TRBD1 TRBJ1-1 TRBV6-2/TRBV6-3 CASSYGQEGTFF TGTGCCAGCAGTTACGGACAGGAGGGGACTTTCTTT
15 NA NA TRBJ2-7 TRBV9 CASSVEDGASYEQYF TGTGCCAGCAGCGTAGAGGACGGGGCCTCCTACGAGCAGTACTTC
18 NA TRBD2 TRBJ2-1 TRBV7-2 CASSSFAGGSGRENEQFF TGTGCCAGCAGCTCCTTTGCGGGCGGGAGCGGTCGTGAGAATGAGCAGTTCTTC
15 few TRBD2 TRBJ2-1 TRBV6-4 CASSEASGNYNEQFF TGTGCCAGCAGTGAAGCTAGCGGGAACTACAATGAGCAGTTCTTC
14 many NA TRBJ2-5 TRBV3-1 CASSLLLGPWTQYF TGTGCCAGCAGCCTATTACTAGGCCCGTGGACCCAGTACTTC
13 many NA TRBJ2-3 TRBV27 CASSLYSGAILYF TGTGCCAGCAGTTTATATTCAGGCGCAATTTTGTATTTT
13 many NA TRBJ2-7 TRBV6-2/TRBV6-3 CASSYAEQNEQYF TGTGCCAGCAGTTACGCGGAACAGAACGAGCAGTACTTC
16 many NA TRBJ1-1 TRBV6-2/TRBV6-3 CASSRAPQGLHTEAFF TGTGCCAGCAGTCGCGCGCCACAGGGACTTCACACTGAAGCTTTCTTT
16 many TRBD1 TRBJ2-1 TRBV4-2 CASSLGTGLAYNEQFF TGTGCCAGCAGCCTAGGGACAGGGTTGGCCTACAATGAGCAGTTCTTC
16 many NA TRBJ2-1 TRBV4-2 CASSQDLAGVNNEQFF TGTGCCAGCAGCCAAGATTTGGCGGGTGTAAACAATGAGCAGTTCTTC
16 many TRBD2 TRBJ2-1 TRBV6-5 CASSYGTRGTLAEQFF TGTGCCAGCAGTTACGGGACTAGAGGAACATTGGCTGAGCAGTTCTTC
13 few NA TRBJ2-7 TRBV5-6 CASSFWKAGQADF TGTGCCAGCAGCTTTTGGAAAGCGGGACAAGCGGACTTC
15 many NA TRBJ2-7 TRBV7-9 CASSLARTGLYEQYF TGTGCCAGCAGCCTGGCCCGAACAGGGCTATACGAGCAGTACTTC
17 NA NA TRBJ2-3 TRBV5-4 CASSLGAWGDSTDTQYF TGTGCCAGCAGCTTGGGGGCTTGGGGGGACAGCACAGATACGCAGTATTTT
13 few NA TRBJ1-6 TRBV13 CASSLRRESPLHF TGTGCCAGCAGCTTGCGCCGGGAATCACCCCTCCACTTT
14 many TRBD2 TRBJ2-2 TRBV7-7 CASSLELASGELFF TGTGCCAGCAGCTTAGAACTAGCGTCCGGGGAGCTGTTTTTT
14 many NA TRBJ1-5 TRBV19 CASSYQRYNQPQHF TGTGCCAGTAGTTATCAGCGGTACAATCAGCCCCAGCATTTT
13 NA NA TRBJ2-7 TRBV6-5 CASIGGTSDEKYF TGTGCCAGTATAGGAGGCACCTCAGACGAGAAGTACTTC
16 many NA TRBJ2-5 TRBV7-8 CASSLLVYGRLETQYF TGTGCCAGCAGCTTACTAGTCTATGGCCGTTTGGAGACCCAGTACTTC
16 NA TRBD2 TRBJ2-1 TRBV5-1 CASSTLAELSYNEQFF TGCGCCAGCAGTACCCTAGCGGAACTTTCCTACAATGAGCAGTTCTTC
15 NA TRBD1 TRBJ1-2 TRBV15 CATSRGQGAFGGYTF TGTGCCACCAGCAGAGGACAGGGGGCCTTTGGAGGCTACACCTTC
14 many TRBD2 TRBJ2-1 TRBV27 CASSSGLAGVEQFF TGTGCCAGCAGTTCGGGACTAGCGGGAGTAGAGCAGTTCTTC
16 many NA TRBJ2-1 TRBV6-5 CASSYNRAGRDDEQFF TGTGCCAGCAGTTACAACCGGGCCGGAAGAGACGATGAGCAGTTCTTC
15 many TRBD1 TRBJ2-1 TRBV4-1 CASSQRTGDHNEQFF TGCGCCAGCAGCCAACGGACAGGGGACCACAATGAGCAGTTCTTC
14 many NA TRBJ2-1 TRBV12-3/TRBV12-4 CASNAQDSYNEQFF TGTGCCAGCAACGCCCAGGACTCCTACAATGAGCAGTTCTTC
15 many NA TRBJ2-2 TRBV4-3 CASSQDRTARSQLFF TGCGCCAGCAGCCAAGATCGGACAGCGAGAAGTCAGCTGTTTTTT
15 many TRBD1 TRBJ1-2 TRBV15 CATSRPGTGNYGYTF TGTGCCACCAGCAGACCGGGGACAGGAAACTATGGCTACACCTTC
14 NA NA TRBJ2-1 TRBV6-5 CASRDGGAYNEQFF TGTGCCAGCAGGGACGGGGGAGCCTACAATGAGCAGTTCTTC
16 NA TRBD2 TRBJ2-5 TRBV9 CASSRGLAGGGETQYF TGTGCCAGCAGCCGCGGACTAGCGGGAGGGGGAGAGACCCAGTACTTC
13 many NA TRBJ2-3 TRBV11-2 CASSFGQRDTQYF TGTGCCAGCAGCTTCGGACAGAGAGATACGCAGTATTTT
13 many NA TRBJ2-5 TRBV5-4 CASSISTQETQYF TGTGCCAGCAGCATTAGCACCCAAGAGACCCAGTACTTC
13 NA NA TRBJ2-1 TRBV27 CASSRGRLLEQFF TGTGCCAGCAGCAGAGGGCGTCTACTTGAGCAGTTCTTC
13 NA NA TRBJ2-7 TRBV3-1 CASSQALSGEQYF TGTGCCAGCAGCCAAGCTCTTAGCGGCGAGCAGTACTTC
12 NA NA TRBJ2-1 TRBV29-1 CSAHTEGPGQFF TGCAGCGCCCATACGGAGGGCCCGGGGCAGTTCTTC
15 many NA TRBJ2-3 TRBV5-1 CASSLAGVSTDTQYF TGCGCCAGCAGCTTGGCCGGCGTTAGCACAGATACGCAGTATTTT
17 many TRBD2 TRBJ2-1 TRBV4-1 CASSHPGLAGDGNEQFF TGCGCCAGCAGCCATCCGGGACTAGCGGGAGATGGGAATGAGCAGTTCTTC
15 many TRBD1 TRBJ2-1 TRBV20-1 CSARDPTGVYNEQFF TGCAGTGCTAGGGACCCGACAGGGGTTTACAATGAGCAGTTCTTC
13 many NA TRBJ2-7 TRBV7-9 CASSRTPGSEQYF TGTGCCAGCAGCCGCACCCCAGGCTCGGAGCAGTACTTC
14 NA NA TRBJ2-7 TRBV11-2 CASSSSTEGYEQYF TGTGCCAGCAGTTCGAGCACCGAGGGGTACGAGCAGTACTTC
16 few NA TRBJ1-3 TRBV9 CASSPSPPVSGNTIYF TGTGCCAGCAGCCCCTCGCCCCCGGTTTCTGGAAACACCATATATTTT
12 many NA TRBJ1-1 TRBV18 CASSPQAREAFF TGTGCCAGCTCACCTCAAGCCCGTGAAGCTTTCTTT
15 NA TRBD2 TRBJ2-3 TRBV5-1 CASSFGRARTDKQYF TGCGCCAGCAGCTTTGGGAGGGCCAGGACGGATAAGCAGTATTTT
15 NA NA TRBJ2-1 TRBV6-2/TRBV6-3 CASSYSERGDNEQFF TGTGCCAGCAGTTACAGCGAGAGAGGAGACAATGAGCAGTTCTTC
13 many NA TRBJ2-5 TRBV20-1 CSAPFGGQETQYF TGCAGTGCGCCGTTCGGCGGGCAAGAGACCCAGTACTTC